Below are 23 T cell receptor beta chains sequenced from a single sample in a study of T-cell reconstitution after alpha-beta-depleted transplantation in children. Preparation of the TCRbeta library involved a method that used unique molecular identifiers. Via MiXCR, TCRdb re-called the PCR reads, giving one row per CDR3 protein. The sample lists 90,000 to 120,000 distinct CDR3 sequences; 5% to 7% were seen once. Sequencing was performed on PBMCs, mostly from graft donor cells, taken 360 days after TCRalphabeta/CD19-depleted stem cell transplant. The source is a male patient aged 2 to 9 who had a stem cell transplant for acute lymphoblastic leukemia, so the T cells may come from the graft donor.

This chain's CDR3 is CAIRLRDRGEGTEAFF. The CDR3 region has the DNA TGTGCCATCAGACTCCGGGACAGGGGAGAGGGGACTGAAGCTTTCTTT. The rearrangement uses TRBV10-3 and TRBJ1-1, with 10 bases that match TRBD1. The CDR3 runs 16 residues. Germline V gene data show CDR1 as ENHRY and CDR2 as SYGVKD. V dropped 6 bases and J dropped 5; count of bases not matched to a gene: 12.

This clonotype was seen ten or more times. V usage is TRBV27 and J usage is TRBJ2-7; possible D gene TRBD1, 5 bases. V was cut by 6 bases and J by 2 bases, with 23 bases left in between. The CDR3 runs 17 residues. Germline CDR1 and CDR2: MNHEY and SMNVEV (reference sequence). This chain's CDR3 is CASRIRLRAGPTYEQYF. The CDR3, as DNA: TGTGCCAGCAGGATCCGATTACGGGCAGGGCCGACCTACGAGCAGTACTTC.

This chain connects TRBV20-1 to TRBJ2-7; D may be TRBD2 (6 bases). The CDR3 has 14 residues. V shed 5 bases and J shed 3 bases, with 17 bases lying between them. Germline CDR1 is DFQATT and CDR2 is SNEGSKA (reference sequence). The CDR3: CSARPLAGYYEQYF. The DNA for the CDR3 is TGCAGTGCTCGGCCCTTGGCGGGGTACTACGAGCAGTACTTC.

The chain recombines TRBV4-2 with TRBJ2-7; TRBD2 matches at 9 bases. Germline V gene lookup returns CDR1 LGHNA and CDR2 YNFKEQ. CDR3 length: 15 residues. J lost 0 bases, V lost 1 base, and 1 base had no gene match. CDR3 in amino acids: CASSQALAGSYEQYF. The CDR3 region has the DNA TGTGCCAGCAGCCAAGCACTAGCGGGCTCCTACGAGCAGTACTTC.

This clonotype occurred a few times. V and J are TRBV2 and TRBJ2-1; 8 bases agree with TRBD2. The trim removed 11 bases at V and 4 bases at J, leaving 7 bases unmatched. CDR1 and CDR2 (germline): SNHLY, FYNNEI. This CDR3 contains 13 residues. The CDR3 spells CAQAGGLYNEQFF. The CDR3 nucleotides read TGTGCCCAGGCGGGGGGACTTTACAATGAGCAGTTCTTC.

This clonotype was observed many times. The V and J genes are TRBV7-9 and TRBJ2-1, with D perhaps TRBD2 (6 bases). CDR1 and CDR2 from the germline V gene are SEHNR and FQNEAQ (reference sequence). CDR3 length: 12 amino acids. V was trimmed by 5 bases and J by 5 bases, leaving 7 bases between them. CDR3 sequence (DNA): TGTGCCAGCAGCCCTAGCGACAATGAGCAGTTCTTC. Its protein product is CASSPSDNEQFF.

The sample holds many counts of this clonotype. This rearrangement joins TRBV7-6 to TRBJ2-1; D is unclear. V lost 0 bases and J 10 bases, leaving 10 bases between the germline ends. CDR1 is SGHVS and CDR2 is FNYEAQ in the germline V gene. The CDR3 consists of 13 residues. Here the CDR3 DNA reads TGTGCCAGCAGCTTAGCCCCACAAAGGGAGCAGTTCTTC. It translates to CASSLAPQREQFF. The entire variable domain, with the rest obtained from reference TRBV7-6 and TRBJ2-1, is as follows: GAGVSQSPRYKVTKRGQDVALRCDPISGHVSLYWYRQALGQGPEFLTYFNYEAQQDKSGLPNDRFSAERPEGSISTLTIQRTEQRDSAMYRCASSLAPQREQFFGPGTRLTVL.

In this sample, this clonotype turned up many times. J is TRBJ1-1 and V is TRBV10-3, with a tentative D call TRBD1 (6 bases). Germline V CDR1 and CDR2: ENHRY, SYGVKD. Trimming cost V 10 bases and J 3 bases, with 9 bases left between them. The CDR3 sequence is 11 residues long. This CDR3 reads CATTGYTEAFF. CDR3 sequence (DNA): TGTGCCACCACAGGGTACACTGAAGCTTTCTTT.

This clonotype was recorded at least ten times. V and J are TRBV27 and TRBJ2-7; no definite D call. Germline V gives CDR1 MNHEY, CDR2 SMNVEV (reference sequence). CDR3 length equals 12 residues. Trimming took 8 bases from V and 3 from J, leaving 11 bases between them. CDR3 protein: CASGITSYEQYF. In DNA, the CDR3 is TGTGCCAGCGGGATCACGAGCTACGAGCAGTACTTC.

A note on this clonotype: A single base separates this from a much larger clone, so it may be a read error. V and J are TRBV29-1 and TRBJ1-2, with 8 bases matching TRBD1. CDR3 length: 11 amino acids. CDR1 is SQVTM, CDR2 ANQGSEA, per germline. The V and J ends lost 8 bases and 8 bases, in that order; junction bases with no gene match: 7. The CDR3 DNA follows: TGCAGCTCCCAGGGGGCGGAAGGCTACACCTTC. This sequence encodes CSSQGAEGYTF. Full variable domain (remainder filled in from reference TRBV29-1 and TRBJ1-2): SAVISQKPSRDICQRGTSLTIQCQVDSQVTMMFWYRQQPGQSLTLIATANQGSEATYESGFVIDKFPISRPNLTFSTLTVSNMSPEDSSIYLCSSQGAEGYTFGSGTRLTVV.

This clonotype was seen repeatedly, ten times or more. The chain employs TRBV5-1 and TRBJ1-2; D ambiguous. The CDR3 loop spans 14 amino acids. With 0 bases removed from V and 5 bases from J, the gap between germline ends came to 11 bases. Germline assignment: CDR1 SGHRS and CDR2 YFSETQ. The CDR3 is CASSLGETPYGYTF. Here the CDR3 DNA reads TGCGCCAGCAGCTTGGGCGAGACACCTTATGGCTACACCTTC.

This clonotype was seen many times. The genes are TRBV7-2 and TRBJ1-2; possibly TRBD1 for D (5 bases). Germline V CDR1 and CDR2: SGHTA, FQGNSA. Trimming left V 1 base short and J 4 bases short, with 16 bases between. This CDR3 has 16 amino acids. Here the CDR3 reads CASSLVPGRLAYGYTF. For the CDR3, the DNA is TGTGCCAGCAGCTTAGTCCCAGGGCGGCTAGCCTATGGCTACACCTTC. Using reference TRBV7-2 and TRBJ1-2 for the parts outside the CDR3, the full variable domain is GAGVSQSPSNKVTEKGKDVELRCDPISGHTALYWYRQSLGQGLEFLIYFQGNSAPDKSGLPSDRFSAERTGGSVSTLTIQRTQQEDSAVYLCASSLVPGRLAYGYTFGSGTRLTVV.

In its sample, this clonotype was seen a few times. This chain joins TRBV30 and TRBJ2-7, with TRBD2 identical over 7 bases. V shed 0 bases, J shed 6 bases, and the junction held 2 bases outside the gene matches. Germline V gene data show CDR1 as GTSNPN and CDR2 as SVGIG (reference sequence). The CDR3 sequence is 12 residues long. CDR3 residues: CAWSVRGFEQYF. The CDR3, as DNA: TGTGCCTGGAGTGTGCGGGGGTTCGAGCAGTACTTC.

At least ten counts were recorded for this clonotype. The chain uses TRBV27 and TRBJ1-5; TRBD1 agrees at 8 bases. Trimming at V came to 3 bases and at J to 7 bases, leaving 2 bases not matched to a gene. The CDR3 sequence is 13 residues long. Per germline, CDR1 MNHEY and CDR2 SMNVEV (reference sequence). The CDR3 nucleotides read TGTGCCAGCAGTTTCAGGGGGCGGCAGCCCCAGCATTTT. Residues: CASSFRGRQPQHF.

This clonotype was detected ten times or more. The chain couples TRBV9 to TRBJ2-7, with D possibly being TRBD2 (6 bases). The germline CDR1 and CDR2 sequences are SGDLS and YYNGEE. Trimming left V 4 bases short and J 5 bases short, with 16 bases between. The CDR3 has 14 residues. The CDR3 sequence: CASSQGGGIDEQYF. CDR3 DNA sequence: TGTGCCAGCAGCCAAGGAGGAGGGATCGACGAGCAGTACTTC.

This clonotype appeared many times. The chain links TRBV6-2 or TRBV6-3 to TRBJ2-1, with D possibly being TRBD2 (6 bases). Trimming took off 2 bases at V and 4 bases at J, with 30 bases between the two ends. The CDR3 has 21 residues. Looked up from germline, CDR1 is MNHEY and CDR2 is SVGEGT. CDR3 sequence (DNA): TGTGCCAGCAGTTACAGAAAAGGGACTGGAGGTGGTCGTCCTCAGTACAATGAGCAGTTCTTC. Translated: CASSYRKGTGGGRPQYNEQFF.

This chain connects TRBV28 to TRBJ2-7; 9 bases map to TRBD2. The CDR3 runs 18 residues. V shed 4 bases, J shed 2 bases, and the junction held 15 bases outside the gene matches. Germline loops: CDR1 MDHEN, CDR2 SYDVKM. CDR3 DNA: TGTGCCAGCAGTTCCTGGACTAGCGAGGTCGTAACACCCTACGAGCAGTACTTC. Its translation: CASSSWTSEVVTPYEQYF.

The chain uses TRBV28 and TRBJ2-7; TRBD1 aligns across 7 bases. The CDR3 has 15 amino acids. Losses at the gene ends were 6 bases for V and 0 bases for J; bases not matched to a gene: 8. The V gene's germline CDR1 is MDHEN and CDR2 SYDVKM. The CDR3 nucleotides read TGTGCCAGCAGAAACTACCGGACAGGCTCCTACGAGCAGTACTTC. It encodes CASRNYRTGSYEQYF. The whole variable domain, filled in from reference TRBV28 and TRBJ2-7, reads DVKVTQSSRYLVKRTGEKVFLECVQDMDHENMFWYRQDPGLGLRLIYFSYDVKMKEKGDIPEGYSVSREKKERFSLILESASTNQTSMYLCASRNYRTGSYEQYFGPGTRLTVT.

This clonotype was seen at least ten times. The chain has TRBV7-2 and TRBJ2-2, with D hard to call. Germline values: CDR1 SGHTA, CDR2 FQGNSA. Trimming pared 5 bases from V and 1 base from J, leaving 8 bases between. CDR3 length: 14 amino acids. The CDR3 sequence: CASSPARNTGELFF. The CDR3 DNA reads TGTGCCAGCAGCCCAGCGCGGAACACCGGGGAGCTGTTTTTT.

In this sample, this clonotype turned up a few times. V gene TRBV20-1 combines with J gene TRBJ1-2, with 7 bases that match TRBD1. Germline V lookup: CDR1 DFQATT, CDR2 SNEGSKA (reference sequence). J gave up 5 bases and V 6 bases, and 12 bases lay outside the gene matches. The CDR3 is 14 amino acids. The CDR3 DNA reads TGCAGTGCCTCACAGGGGCCTCTCGGATATGGCTACACCTTC. Translated, it gives CSASQGPLGYGYTF.

This clonotype was detected ten times or more. The chain is built from TRBV5-1 and TRBJ1-1, with D uncertain. V was pared by 1 base and J by 5 bases, with 12 bases between. This CDR3 contains 14 residues. Germline V gene sequence: CDR1 SGHRS, CDR2 YFSETQ. CDR3: CASSLSSGRTEAFF. DNA for the CDR3: TGCGCCAGCAGCTTGAGTTCGGGTAGGACTGAAGCTTTCTTT.

The gene calls are TRBV19 and TRBJ2-7; maybe TRBD1 (5 bases). V was pared by 5 bases and J by 2 bases, with 13 bases between. CDR3 length: 14 residues. Looked up from germline, CDR1 is LNHDA and CDR2 is SQIVND (reference sequence). The CDR3 DNA reads TGTGCCAGTAGTGTTCAGGGAAGGCCCTACGAGCAGTACTTC. Amino acid sequence: CASSVQGRPYEQYF.

This clonotype was recorded at least ten times. V gene TRBV4-3 combines with J gene TRBJ1-2; D uncertain. The V gene's germline CDR1 is LGHNA and CDR2 YSLEER. The CDR3 sequence is 14 residues long. Trimming took off 0 bases at V and 2 bases at J, with 7 bases between the two ends. As DNA, the CDR3 is TGCGCCAGCAGCCAAGAACTAGGAAACTATGGCTACACCTTC. This gives the protein CASSQELGNYGYTF.